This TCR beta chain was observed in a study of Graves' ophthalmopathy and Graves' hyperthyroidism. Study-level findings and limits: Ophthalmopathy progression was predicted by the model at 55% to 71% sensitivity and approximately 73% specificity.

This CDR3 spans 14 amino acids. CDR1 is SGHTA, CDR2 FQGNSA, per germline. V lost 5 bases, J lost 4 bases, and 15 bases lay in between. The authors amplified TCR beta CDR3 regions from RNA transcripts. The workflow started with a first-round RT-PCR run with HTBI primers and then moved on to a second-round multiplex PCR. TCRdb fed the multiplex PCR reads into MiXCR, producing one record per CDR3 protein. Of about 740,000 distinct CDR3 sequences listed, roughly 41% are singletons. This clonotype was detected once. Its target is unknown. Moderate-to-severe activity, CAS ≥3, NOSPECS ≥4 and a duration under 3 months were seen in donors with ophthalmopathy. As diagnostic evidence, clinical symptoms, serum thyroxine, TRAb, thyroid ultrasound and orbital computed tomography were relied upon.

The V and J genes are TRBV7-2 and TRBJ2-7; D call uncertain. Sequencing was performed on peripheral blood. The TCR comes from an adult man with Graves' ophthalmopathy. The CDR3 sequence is CASSLGDLGYEQYF. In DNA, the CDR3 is TGTGCCAGCAGCCTCGGCGATTTGGGATACGAGCAGTACTTC.